This TCR beta chain originates from a study of blood T cell repertoires in COVID-19. On the study more broadly: Samples came from the United States, Italy and Spain, spanning acute and convalescent COVID-19. T cells, B-cell-depleted T cells, or PBMCs provided the cDNA or gDNA that served as material.

Researchers sorted participants into cohorts using their self-reported clinical history. In the authors' workflow: Estimation of nucleated cell counts was performed using reference gene primer amplification. This table comes from immunoSEQ multiplex PCR, and its TCRdb copy is limited to in-frame clones, with some not included. Clone size and V and J calls were adopted from that table, with D and trimming inferred from the DNA. The table lists some 260,000 clones, roughly 80% of them singletons. Material: PBMCs or T cells enriched from blood (not recorded which). This clonotype was obtained from a man younger than 40 with acute COVID-19.

CDR3 DNA sequence: TGTGCCATCAGGGAATACAGAGTTAATTCACCCCTCCACTTT. It specifies CAIREYRVNSPLHF. This sequence joins TRBV10-3 and TRBJ1-6; D is undetermined. The length of the CDR3 is 14 residues. V was cut by 6 bases and J by 6 bases, with 12 bases left in between. Germline assignment: CDR1 ENHRY and CDR2 SYGVKD.